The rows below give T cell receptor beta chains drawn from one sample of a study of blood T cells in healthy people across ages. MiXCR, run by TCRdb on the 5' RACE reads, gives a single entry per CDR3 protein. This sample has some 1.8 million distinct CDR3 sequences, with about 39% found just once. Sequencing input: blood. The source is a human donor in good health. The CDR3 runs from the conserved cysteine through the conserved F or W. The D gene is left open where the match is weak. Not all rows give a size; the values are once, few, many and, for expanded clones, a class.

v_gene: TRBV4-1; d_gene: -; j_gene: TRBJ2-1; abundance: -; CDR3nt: TGCGCCAGCAGCCAAAGGACTGTTCCCTACAATGAGCAGTTCTTC; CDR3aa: CASSQRTVPYNEQFF
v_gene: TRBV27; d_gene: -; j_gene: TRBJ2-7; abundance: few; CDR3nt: TGTGCCAGCAGTTTATCGGCCGGGGACCAAACCTACGAGCAGTACTTC; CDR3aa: CASSLSAGDQTYEQYF
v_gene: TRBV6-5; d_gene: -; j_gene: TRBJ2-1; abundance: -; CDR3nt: TGTGCCAGCAGTTACTTCGGGTCCATTACTCCTCATGAGCAGTTCTTC; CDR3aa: CASSYFGSITPHEQFF
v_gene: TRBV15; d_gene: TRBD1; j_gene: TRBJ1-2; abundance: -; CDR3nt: TGTGCCACCAGCGGCAGGGGGCCTAGGATCTATGGCTACACCTTC; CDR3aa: CATSGRGPRIYGYTF
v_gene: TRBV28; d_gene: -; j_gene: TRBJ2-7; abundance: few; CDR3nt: TGTGCCAGCTCCATTGGGGGGGACATCTTCTACGAGCAGTACTTC; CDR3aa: CASSIGGDIFYEQYF
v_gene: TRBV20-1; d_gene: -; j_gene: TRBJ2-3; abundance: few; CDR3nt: TGCAGTGCTAGAGCCCCTGAGGCCGACCCCACAGATACGCAGTATTTT; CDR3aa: CSARAPEADPTDTQYF
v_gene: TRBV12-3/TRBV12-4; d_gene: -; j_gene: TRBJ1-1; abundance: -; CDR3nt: TGTGCCAGCAGAAGGGGAGGGACGAACACTGAAGCTTTCTTT; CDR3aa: CASRRGGTNTEAFF
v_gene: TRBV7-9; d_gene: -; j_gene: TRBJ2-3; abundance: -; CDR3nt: TGTGCCGGCAGCTTAGTACCGCCAGGTTACACAGATACGCAGTATTTT; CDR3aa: CAGSLVPPGYTDTQYF
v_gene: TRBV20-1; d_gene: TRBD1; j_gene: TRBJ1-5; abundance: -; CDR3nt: TGCAGTGCTAGAGGGGGACAGGGGGCGCTGGGTAATCAGCCCCAGCATTTT; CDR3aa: CSARGGQGALGNQPQHF
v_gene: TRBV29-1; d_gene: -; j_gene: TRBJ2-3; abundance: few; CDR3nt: TGCAGCGTTGTGAAGGGGATAAGCACAGATACGCAGTATTTT; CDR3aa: CSVVKGISTDTQYF
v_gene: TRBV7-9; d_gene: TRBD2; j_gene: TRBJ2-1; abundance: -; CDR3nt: TGTGCCAGCAGCTTAAAGTTGGCTAGCGGACGGTTCTCCGATGAGCAGTTCTTC; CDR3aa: CASSLKLASGRFSDEQFF
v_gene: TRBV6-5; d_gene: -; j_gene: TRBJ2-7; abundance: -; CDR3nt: TGTGCCAGCAGTTACTCATTGGAGGAGGGTCCGGCCCCGTATTACGAGCAGTACTTC; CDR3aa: CASSYSLEEGPAPYYEQYF
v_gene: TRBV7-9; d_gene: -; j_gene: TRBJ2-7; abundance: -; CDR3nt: TGTGCCAGCAGCCCAAGACAGGAGAGAACCTACGAGCAGTACTTC; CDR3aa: CASSPRQERTYEQYF
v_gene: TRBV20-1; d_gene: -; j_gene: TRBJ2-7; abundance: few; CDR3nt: TGCAGTGCTAGAGAGGGGGGGCCACAGTCGAACGAGCAGTACTTC; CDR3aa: CSAREGGPQSNEQYF
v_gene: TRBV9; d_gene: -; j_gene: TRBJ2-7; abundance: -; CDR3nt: TGTGCCAGCAGCCCCCCTGGGGGGGGGGCAGGCGAGCAGTACTTC; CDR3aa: CASSPPGGGAGEQYF
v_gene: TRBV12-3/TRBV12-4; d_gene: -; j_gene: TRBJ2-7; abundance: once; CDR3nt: TGTGCCAGCAGTTTGCTCCGACCCTACGAGCAGTACTTC; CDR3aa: CASSLLRPYEQYF
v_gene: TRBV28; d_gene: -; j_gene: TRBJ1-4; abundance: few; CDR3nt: TGTGCCAGCAGTATTCGCGGATTAAATGAAAAACTGTTTTTT; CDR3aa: CASSIRGLNEKLFF
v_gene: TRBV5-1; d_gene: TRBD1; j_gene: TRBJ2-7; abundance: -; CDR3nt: TGCGCCAGCAGCTTGGGCGGACAGGGGAGATACGAGCAGTACTTC; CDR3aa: CASSLGGQGRYEQYF
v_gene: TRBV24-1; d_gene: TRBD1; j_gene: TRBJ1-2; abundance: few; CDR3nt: TGTGCCACCAGTGACACGATTACGACAGGGGCTTTGGACGGCTACACCTTC; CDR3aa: CATSDTITTGALDGYTF
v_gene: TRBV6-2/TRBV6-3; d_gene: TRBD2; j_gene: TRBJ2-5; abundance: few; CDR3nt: TGTGCCAGCAGTTACGGTACTGGAGGACTAGCGGAAGAGACCCAGTACTTC; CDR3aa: CASSYGTGGLAEETQYF
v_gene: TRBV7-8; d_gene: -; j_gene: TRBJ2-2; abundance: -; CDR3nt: TGTGCCAGCAGCTTGAGGACAACCCACGGGGAGCTGTTTTTT; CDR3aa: CASSLRTTHGELFF
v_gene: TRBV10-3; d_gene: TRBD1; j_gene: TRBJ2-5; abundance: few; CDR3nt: TGTGCCACCAGGACAGGGGATGGTGATCGGAGGGAGACCCAGTACTTC; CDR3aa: CATRTGDGDRRETQYF
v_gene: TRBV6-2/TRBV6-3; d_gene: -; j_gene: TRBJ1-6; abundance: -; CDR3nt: TGTGCCAGCCTCAGGGGCCGGAATTCACCCCTCCACTTT; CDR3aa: CASLRGRNSPLHF
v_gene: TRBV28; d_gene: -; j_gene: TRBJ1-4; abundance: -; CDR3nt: TGTGCCACCACGACGAGGAATGAAAAACTGTTTTTT; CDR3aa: CATTTRNEKLFF
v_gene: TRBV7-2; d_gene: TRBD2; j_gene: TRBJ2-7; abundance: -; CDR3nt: TGTGCCAGCAGCTTAGTGACTAGCGGAATCTACGAGCAGTACTTC; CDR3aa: CASSLVTSGIYEQYF
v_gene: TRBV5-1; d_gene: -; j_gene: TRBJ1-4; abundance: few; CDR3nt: TGCGCCAGCAGCGGATCTACAGGATCCGGTAATGAAAAACTGTTTTTT; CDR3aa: CASSGSTGSGNEKLFF
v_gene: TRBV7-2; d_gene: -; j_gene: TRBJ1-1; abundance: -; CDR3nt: TGTGCCAGCAGCCCCAACGGGGGGAACACTGAAGCTTTCTTT; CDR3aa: CASSPNGGNTEAFF
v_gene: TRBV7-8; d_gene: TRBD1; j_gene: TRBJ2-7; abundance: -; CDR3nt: TGTGCCAGCAGCTTAGGGACAGGGAGCTACAATGAGCAGTACTTC; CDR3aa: CASSLGTGSYNEQYF
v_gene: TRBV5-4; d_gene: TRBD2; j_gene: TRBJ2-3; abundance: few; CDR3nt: TGTGCCAGCAGCCACTCATCTAGCGGGGGCACAGATACGCAGTATTTT; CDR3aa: CASSHSSSGGTDTQYF
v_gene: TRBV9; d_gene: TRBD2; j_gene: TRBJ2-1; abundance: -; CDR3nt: TGTGCCAGCAGCGAGACTAGCGGGCACTACAATGAGCAGTTCTTC; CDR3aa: CASSETSGHYNEQFF
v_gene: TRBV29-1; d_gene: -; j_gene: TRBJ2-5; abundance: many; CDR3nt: TGCAGCGTGAAAAAAACCGGGACATCCCAAGAGACCCAGTACTTC; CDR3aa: CSVKKTGTSQETQYF
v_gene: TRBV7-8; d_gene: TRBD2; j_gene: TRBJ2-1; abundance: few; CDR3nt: TGTGCCAGCAGCCAGGGACTAGCGGGGGGTCCAAGCTCCTACAATGAGCAGTTCTTC; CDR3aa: CASSQGLAGGPSSYNEQFF
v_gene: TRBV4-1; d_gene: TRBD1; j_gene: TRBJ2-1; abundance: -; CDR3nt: TGCGCCAGCAGCCCAAGGACAGGGCTAGCCTACAATGAGCAGTTCTTC; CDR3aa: CASSPRTGLAYNEQFF
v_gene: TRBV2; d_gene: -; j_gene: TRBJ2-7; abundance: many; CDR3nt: TGTGCCAGCAGTGAAGGGGGCTACGAGCAGTACTTC; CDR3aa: CASSEGGYEQYF
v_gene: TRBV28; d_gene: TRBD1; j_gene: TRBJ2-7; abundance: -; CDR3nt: TGTGCCAGCAGTTTAGCGGGACAGGCGTACTTC; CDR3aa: CASSLAGQAYF
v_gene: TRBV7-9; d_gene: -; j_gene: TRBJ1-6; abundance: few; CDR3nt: TGTGCCAGCAGCTTAGTTGCAGGGGATTATTCACCCCTCCACTTT; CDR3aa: CASSLVAGDYSPLHF
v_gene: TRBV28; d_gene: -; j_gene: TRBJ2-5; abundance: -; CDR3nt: TGTGCCAGCAGTTTCCTCAAACTCCAAGAGACCCAGTACTTC; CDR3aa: CASSFLKLQETQYF
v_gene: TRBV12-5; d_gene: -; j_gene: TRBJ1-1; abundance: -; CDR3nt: TGTGCTAGTGGCCCGGGCTGGTCCACTGAAGCTTTCTTT; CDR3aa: CASGPGWSTEAFF
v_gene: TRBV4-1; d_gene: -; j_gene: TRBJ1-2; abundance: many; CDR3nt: TGCGCCAGCAGCCAAGATCAGTTAAACTATGGCTACACCTTC; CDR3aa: CASSQDQLNYGYTF
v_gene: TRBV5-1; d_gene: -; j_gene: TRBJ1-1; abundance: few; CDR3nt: TGCGCCAGCAGCACAGACAGCGCCGAGGGCGCTGAAGCTTTCTTT; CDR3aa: CASSTDSAEGAEAFF
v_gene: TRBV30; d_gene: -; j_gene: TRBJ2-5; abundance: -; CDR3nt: TGTGCCTGGAGTCTCGGTTACCAAGAGACCCAGTACTTC; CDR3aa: CAWSLGYQETQYF
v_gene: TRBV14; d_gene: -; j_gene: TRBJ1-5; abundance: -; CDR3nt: TGTGCCAGCAGCCAGTCCGGGGGGAGCAATCAGCCCCAGCATTTT; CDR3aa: CASSQSGGSNQPQHF
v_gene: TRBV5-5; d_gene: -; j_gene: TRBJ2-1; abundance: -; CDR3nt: TGTGCCAGCCGAAGCGACTACTACAATGAGCAGTTCTTC; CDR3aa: CASRSDYYNEQFF
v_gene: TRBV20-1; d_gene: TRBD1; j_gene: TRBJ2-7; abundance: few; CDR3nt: TGCAGTGCTAGAGATTCATCTGGGACAGGGGCGATCTACGAGCAGTACTTC; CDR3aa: CSARDSSGTGAIYEQYF
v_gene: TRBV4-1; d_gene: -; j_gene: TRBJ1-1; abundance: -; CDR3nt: TGCGCCAGCAGCCAACGACAGGCTACCCTTGCTGAAGCTTTCTTT; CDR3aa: CASSQRQATLAEAFF
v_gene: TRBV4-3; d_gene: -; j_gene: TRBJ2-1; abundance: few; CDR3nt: TGCGCCAGCAGCCCAACTATTAGCTCCTACAATGAGCAGTTCTTC; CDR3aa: CASSPTISSYNEQFF
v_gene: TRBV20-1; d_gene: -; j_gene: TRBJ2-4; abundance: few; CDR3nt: TGCAGTGCTAGAGTTGAATGGGACATTCAGTACTTC; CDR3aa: CSARVEWDIQYF
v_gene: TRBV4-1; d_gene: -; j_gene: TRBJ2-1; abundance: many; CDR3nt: TGCGCCAGCAGCCACTTAGTATTGGGCAATGAGCAGTTCTTC; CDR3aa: CASSHLVLGNEQFF
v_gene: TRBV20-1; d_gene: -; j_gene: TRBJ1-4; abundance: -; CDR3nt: TGCAGTGCTAGAGTGGGGCCGCTTAATGAAAAACTGTTTTTT; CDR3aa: CSARVGPLNEKLFF
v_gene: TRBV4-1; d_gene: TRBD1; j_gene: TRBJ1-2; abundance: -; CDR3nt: TGCGCCAGCAGCCATCCTATTCCGACAGGGGATGGCTACACCTTC; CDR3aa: CASSHPIPTGDGYTF
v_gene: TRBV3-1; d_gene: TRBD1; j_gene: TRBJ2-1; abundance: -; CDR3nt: TGTGCCAGCAGCTGCCCCGAATCGCGACAGGGGTCCAGCTCCTACAATGAGCAGTTCTTC; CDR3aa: CASSCPESRQGSSSYNEQFF
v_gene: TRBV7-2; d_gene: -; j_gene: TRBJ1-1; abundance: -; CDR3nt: TGTGCCAGCAGCTTAGCTCCCGCCAGGGTAAACACTGAAGCTTTCTTT; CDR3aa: CASSLAPARVNTEAFF
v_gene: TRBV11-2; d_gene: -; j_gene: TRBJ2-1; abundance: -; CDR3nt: TGTGCCAGCAGCTGGCAGGACATCTCCTACAATGAGCAGTTCTTC; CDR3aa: CASSWQDISYNEQFF
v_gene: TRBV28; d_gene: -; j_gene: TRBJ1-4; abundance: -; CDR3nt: TGTGCCAGCAGTTTATGGGCGCTAGGGGACGAAAAACTGTTTTTT; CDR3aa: CASSLWALGDEKLFF
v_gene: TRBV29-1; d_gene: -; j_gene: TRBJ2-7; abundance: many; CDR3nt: TGCAGCGTTGTTGACAGCATCTACGAGCAGTACTTC; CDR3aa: CSVVDSIYEQYF
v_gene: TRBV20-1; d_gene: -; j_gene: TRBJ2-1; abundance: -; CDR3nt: TGCAGTGCTAAACCAGGGGCGGGCAATGAGCAGTTCTTC; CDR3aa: CSAKPGAGNEQFF
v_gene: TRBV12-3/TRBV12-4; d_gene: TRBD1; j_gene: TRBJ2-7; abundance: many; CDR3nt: TGTGCCAGCAGACCTACAGGGGCTCGGAACTCCTACGAGCAGTACTTC; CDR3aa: CASRPTGARNSYEQYF
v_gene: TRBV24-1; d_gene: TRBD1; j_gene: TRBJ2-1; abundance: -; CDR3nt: TGTGCCACCAGTGACCTAGGACAGGGCCCACACATGGAGCAGTTCTTC; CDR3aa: CATSDLGQGPHMEQFF
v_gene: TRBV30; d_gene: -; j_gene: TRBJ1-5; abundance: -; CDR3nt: TGTGCCTGGAGTCATAACCGGGACGGCAATCAGCCCCAGCATTTT; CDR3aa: CAWSHNRDGNQPQHF